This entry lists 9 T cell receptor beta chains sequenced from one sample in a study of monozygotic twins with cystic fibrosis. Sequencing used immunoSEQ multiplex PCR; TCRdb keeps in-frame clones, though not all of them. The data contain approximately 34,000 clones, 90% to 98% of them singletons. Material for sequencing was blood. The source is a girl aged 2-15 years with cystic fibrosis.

DNA of the CDR3: TGTGCCAGCAGTTTACCCTGGATGAACACTGAAGCTTTCTTT. Residues: CASSLPWMNTEAFF. The chain links TRBV28 to TRBJ1-1, with unresolved D. The CDR3 is 14 residues long. Trimming took 2 bases from V and 0 from J, leaving 7 bases between them. CDR1 and CDR2 from the germline V gene are MDHEN and SYDVKM. Looking up the rest from reference TRBV28 and TRBJ1-1 gives the full variable domain: DVKVTQSSRYLVKRTGEKVFLECVQDMDHENMFWYRQDPGLGLRLIYFSYDVKMKEKGDIPEGYSVSREKKERFSLILESASTNQTSMYLCASSLPWMNTEAFFGQGTRLTVV.

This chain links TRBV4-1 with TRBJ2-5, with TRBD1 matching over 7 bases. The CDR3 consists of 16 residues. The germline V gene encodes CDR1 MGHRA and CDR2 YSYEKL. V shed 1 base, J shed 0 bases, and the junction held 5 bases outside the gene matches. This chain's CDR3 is CASSQALTGNQETQYF. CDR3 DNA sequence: TGCGCCAGCAGCCAAGCTCTGACAGGGAACCAAGAGACCCAGTACTTC.

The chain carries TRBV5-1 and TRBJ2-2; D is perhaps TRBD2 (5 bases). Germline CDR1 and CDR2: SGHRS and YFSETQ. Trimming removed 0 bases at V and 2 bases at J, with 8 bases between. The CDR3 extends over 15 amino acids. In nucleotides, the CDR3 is TGCGCCAGCAGCTTGGTTGAGGGTAACACCGGGGAGCTGTTTTTT. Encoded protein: CASSLVEGNTGELFF.

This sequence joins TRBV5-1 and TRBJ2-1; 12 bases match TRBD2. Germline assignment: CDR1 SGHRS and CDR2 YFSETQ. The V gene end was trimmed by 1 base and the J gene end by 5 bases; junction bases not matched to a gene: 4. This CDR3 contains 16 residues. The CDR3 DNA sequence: TGCGCCAGCAGCTTGCCGCTAGCGGGAGGGAACAATGAGCAGTTCTTC. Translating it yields CASSLPLAGGNNEQFF.

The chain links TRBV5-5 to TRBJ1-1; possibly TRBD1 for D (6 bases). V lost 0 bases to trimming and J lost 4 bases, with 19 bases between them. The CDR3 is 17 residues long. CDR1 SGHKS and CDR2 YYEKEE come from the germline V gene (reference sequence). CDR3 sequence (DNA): TGTGCCAGCAGCTTGGAGGGGACCGGGCAGGGGAGCACTGAAGCTTTCTTT. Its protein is CASSLEGTGQGSTEAFF.

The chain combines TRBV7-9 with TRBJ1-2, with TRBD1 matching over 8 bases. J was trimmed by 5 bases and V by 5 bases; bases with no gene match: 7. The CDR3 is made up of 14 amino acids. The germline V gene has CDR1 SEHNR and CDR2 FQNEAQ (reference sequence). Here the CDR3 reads CASSGTGLGYGYTF. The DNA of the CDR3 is TGTGCCAGCAGCGGGACAGGCTTGGGGTATGGCTACACCTTC.

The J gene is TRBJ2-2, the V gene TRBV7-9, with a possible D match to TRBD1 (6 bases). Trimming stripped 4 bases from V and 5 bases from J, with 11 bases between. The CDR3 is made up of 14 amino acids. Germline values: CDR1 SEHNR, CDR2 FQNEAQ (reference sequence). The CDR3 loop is CASSSLGGTGELFF. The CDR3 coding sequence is TGTGCCAGCAGCTCCCTAGGGGGTACCGGGGAGCTGTTTTTT.

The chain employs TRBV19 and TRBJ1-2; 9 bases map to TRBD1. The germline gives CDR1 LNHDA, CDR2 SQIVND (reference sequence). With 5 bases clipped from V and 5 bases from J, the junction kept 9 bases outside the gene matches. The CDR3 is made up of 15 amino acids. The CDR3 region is CASSGTGQEGYGYTF. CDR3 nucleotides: TGTGCCAGTAGTGGGACAGGGCAAGAAGGATATGGCTACACCTTC. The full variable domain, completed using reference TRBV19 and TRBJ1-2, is DGGITQSPKYLFRKEGQNVTLSCEQNLNHDAMYWYRQDPGQGLRLIYYSQIVNDFQKGDIAEGYSVSREKKESFPLTVTSAQKNPTAFYLCASSGTGQEGYGYTFGSGTRLTVV.

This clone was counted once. The chain's CDR3 is CSVEVAAAVSTQYF. CDR3 sequence (DNA): TGCAGCGTTGAAGTTGCGGCAGCGGTCTCGACCCAGTACTTC. The chain combines TRBV29-1 with TRBJ2-5; D perhaps matches TRBD2 (5 bases). The CDR3 sequence is 14 residues long. V was cut by 1 base and J by 7 bases, with 16 bases left in between. CDR1 is SQVTM, CDR2 ANQGSEA, per germline.